The 9 T cell receptor beta chains given below trace back to one sample, sequenced in a study of beta chain features in type 1 diabetes. Broader study findings: TCRB CDR3s were moderately but significantly shorter in Type 1 diabetes patients in all four CD4+ subsets.

No antigens are known for them. Reverse transcription of all isolated RNA meant that expressed TCRB transcripts were sequenced. TCRdb keeps only in-frame clones here, not all; method: immunoSEQ multiplex PCR. The data hold a few hundred thousand clones, with around a tenth observed a single time. The specimen sequenced was central memory CD4+ T cells from blood. These receptors all stem from a man aged 25-40 years with type 1 diabetes.

This clone was seen repeatedly, ten times or more. The rearrangement links TRBV6-5 to TRBJ2-1; D unclear. CDR1 and CDR2 from the germline V gene are MNHEY and SVGAGI. Trimming removed 6 bases from V and 7 bases from J, with 10 bases in between. The CDR3 runs to 12 residues. CDR3 in amino acids: CASRTIQNEQFF. The DNA for the CDR3 is TGTGCCAGCAGAACGATCCAGAATGAGCAGTTCTTC.

This clone was observed at least ten times. The J gene is TRBJ1-5, the V gene TRBV28; D gene unclear. The V and J ends lost 1 base and 5 bases respectively, with 12 bases between them. Germline V gene data show CDR1 as MDHEN and CDR2 as SYDVKM. CDR3 length: 15 residues. This CDR3 is CASSLLAMGYQPQHF. The CDR3 DNA follows: TGTGCCAGCAGTTTATTGGCAATGGGATATCAGCCCCAGCATTTT.

This clone appeared a few times. V and J are TRBV6-1 and TRBJ2-1; 8 bases agree with TRBD2. This CDR3 has 15 amino acids. The germline CDR1 and CDR2 sequences are MNHNS and SASEGT. V was clipped by 5 bases and J by 0 bases; unmatched bases: 3. CDR3 amino acids: CASSRTSFSYNEQFF. The CDR3 nucleotides are TGTGCCAGCAGTCGGACTAGCTTCTCCTACAATGAGCAGTTCTTC.

V usage is TRBV6-4 and J usage is TRBJ2-7; 8 bases match TRBD2. The CDR3 loop spans 15 amino acids. Germline V lookup: CDR1 MRHNA, CDR2 SNTAGT. V lost 2 bases and J lost 5; bases outside the gene matches: 8. CDR3 sequence reads: CASSDGAGGFHEQYF. The CDR3 nucleotides are TGTGCCAGCAGTGACGGGGCGGGAGGTTTCCACGAGCAGTACTTC.

This clone was counted many times. The V call is TRBV19, the J call TRBJ1-2, with D perhaps matching TRBD1 (5 bases). This CDR3 is built from 12 residues. The V and J ends lost 5 bases and 1 base respectively, with 5 bases between them. Per the germline V gene, CDR1 is LNHDA and CDR2 is SQIVND (reference sequence). CDR3 in amino acids: CASSDSNYGYTF. The CDR3 DNA reads TGTGCCAGTAGTGACAGTAACTATGGCTACACCTTC.

The chain carries TRBV5-4 and TRBJ2-7; D gene uncertain. There are 12 residues in the CDR3. V lost 0 bases to trimming and J lost 7 bases, with 8 bases between them. Germline-derived CDR1 and CDR2 are SGHNT and YYREEE (reference sequence). The CDR3 DNA follows: TGTGCCAGCAGCTTGGGAGATGGGGAGCAGTACTTC. This codes for CASSLGDGEQYF.

This clone has more than one count but fewer than ten. The rearrangement uses TRBV20-1 and TRBJ2-1, with D possibly being TRBD2 (5 bases). This CDR3 is 11 amino acids long. Germline CDR1 DFQATT, CDR2 SNEGSKA (reference sequence). V gave up 0 bases and J gave up 9 bases, with 6 bases separating them. In DNA form, the CDR3 reads TGCAGTGCTAGAGAAGGAGGTGAGCAGTTCTTC. Protein: CSAREGGEQFF.

This clone turned up a few times. The chain carries TRBV7-9 and TRBJ1-5; no clear D. Germline V gene lookup returns CDR1 SEHNR and CDR2 FQNEAQ (reference sequence). V lost 3 bases to trimming and J lost 5 bases, with 11 bases between them. The CDR3 extends over 14 amino acids. The CDR3 sequence is CASSFGWEDQPQHF. CDR3 coding DNA: TGTGCCAGCAGCTTCGGGTGGGAGGATCAGCCCCAGCATTTT.

The chain is built from TRBV28 and TRBJ1-1, with D possibly TRBD1 on 6 matching bases. The V and J ends lost 1 base and 1 base respectively, with 16 bases between them. This CDR3 region has 17 residues. Germline CDR1 MDHEN, CDR2 SYDVKM. In nucleotides, the CDR3 is TGTGCCAGCAGTTTATACGGCAGGGGTCGGAGGAACACTGAAGCTTTCTTT. Residues: CASSLYGRGRRNTEAFF. The full variable domain, rest sourced from reference TRBV28 and TRBJ1-1, is DVKVTQSSRYLVKRTGEKVFLECVQDMDHENMFWYRQDPGLGLRLIYFSYDVKMKEKGDIPEGYSVSREKKERFSLILESASTNQTSMYLCASSLYGRGRRNTEAFFGQGTRLTVV.